This TCR beta chain was observed in a study of control samples from healthy donors and cancer patients. Data came from immunoSEQ multiplex PCR; TCRdb stores just in-frame clones and leaves some out. The repertoire consists of fewer than 85,000 clones, with 90% to 95% occurring once and the leading ten covering approximately 14%. The length of the CDR3 is 16 residues. Germline V gene data show CDR1 as MNHEY and CDR2 as SVGAGI. Trimming removed 0 bases from V and 2 bases from J; junction bases left unmatched: 5. The material sequenced was blood. This clonotype was sampled from a man aged 30 to 39 in good health. The chain joins TRBV6-5 to TRBJ2-5, with 8 bases fitting TRBD1. The chain's CDR3 is CASSYSGTGGQETQYF. The CDR3 bases are TGTGCCAGCAGTTACTCTGGGACAGGAGGGCAAGAGACCCAGTACTTC.